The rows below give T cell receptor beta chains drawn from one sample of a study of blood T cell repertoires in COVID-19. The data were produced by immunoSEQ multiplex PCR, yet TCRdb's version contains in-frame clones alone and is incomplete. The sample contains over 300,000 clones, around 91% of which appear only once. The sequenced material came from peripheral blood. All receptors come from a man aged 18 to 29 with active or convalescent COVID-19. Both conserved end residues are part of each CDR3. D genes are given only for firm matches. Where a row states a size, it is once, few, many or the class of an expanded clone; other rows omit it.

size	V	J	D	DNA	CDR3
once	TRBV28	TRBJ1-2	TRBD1	TGTGCCAGCAGGGATGGACAGGTGGCCCATGGCTACACCTTC	CASRDGQVAHGYTF
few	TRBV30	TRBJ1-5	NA	TGTGCCTGGAGTGTACAAGGGAGGCGGCAGCCCCAGCATTTT	CAWSVQGRRQPQHF
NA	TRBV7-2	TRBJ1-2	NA	TGTGCCAGCAGCTCACAGCACCGGGACAATGGAGGCAGTGGCTACACCTTC	CASSSQHRDNGGSGYTF
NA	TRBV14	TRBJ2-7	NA	TGTGCCAGCAGCCAAGAAAGGACAGCGTACTTC	CASSQERTAYF
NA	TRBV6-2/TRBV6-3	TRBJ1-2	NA	TGTGCCAGCAGTTACTCGACAGCATACTATGGCTACACCTTC	CASSYSTAYYGYTF
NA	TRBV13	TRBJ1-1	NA	TGTGCCAGCAGTAATCGATACAGGGAAGCTTTCTTT	CASSNRYREAFF
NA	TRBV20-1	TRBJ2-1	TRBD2	TGCAGTGCTAGAGATCCTAGCGGGCAGTTCTTC	CSARDPSGQFF
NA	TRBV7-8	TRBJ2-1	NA	TGTGCCAGCAGCTTAGGTCTACGGGAGAAATACAATGAGCAGTTCTTC	CASSLGLREKYNEQFF
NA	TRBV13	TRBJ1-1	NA	TGTGCCAGCAGCCCCGGTGAGGAAGCTTTCTTT	CASSPGEEAFF
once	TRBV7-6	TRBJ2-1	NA	TGTGCCAGCAGCTTTCGGCAGACTATCTACAATGAGCAGTTCTTC	CASSFRQTIYNEQFF
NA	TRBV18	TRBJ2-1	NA	TGTGCCAGCTCACAGGGAACCCTTGGCGGGCAGCAGTTCTTC	CASSQGTLGGQQFF
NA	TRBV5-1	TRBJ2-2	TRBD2	TGCGCCAGTTCCCCTAGCGGGGGTCTTACCGGGGAGCTGTTTTTT	CASSPSGGLTGELFF
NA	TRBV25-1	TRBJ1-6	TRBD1	TGTGCCAGCAGGGTCGGGGACAGACCGAATTCACCCCTCCACTTT	CASRVGDRPNSPLHF
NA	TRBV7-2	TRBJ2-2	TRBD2	TGTGCCAGCAGCCCGGGAGGGCCCCGGGGAGACGGGGAGCTGTTTTTT	CASSPGGPRGDGELFF
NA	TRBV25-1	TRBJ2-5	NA	TGTGCCAGCAGTGACGGGACTGGCCAAGAGACCCAGTACTTC	CASSDGTGQETQYF
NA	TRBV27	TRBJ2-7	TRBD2	TGTGCCAGCAGTCCACCGACTAGCGGAGTCTCCGAGCAGTACTTC	CASSPPTSGVSEQYF
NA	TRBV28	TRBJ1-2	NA	TGTGCCAGCAAAAACCTACCGTATGGCTACACCTTC	CASKNLPYGYTF